Below, 18 T cell receptor beta chains from the same sample are listed, as sequenced in a study of cytotoxic CD8 clonotypes in ibrutinib-treated CLL. Repertoires were generated with immunoSEQ multiplex PCR, while TCRdb's copy carries only in-frame clones and drops some. There are about 160,000 clones in the sample; nearly 90% occur only once, and roughly 3% lies in the top ten. The sequences come from PBMCs, collected at disease progression, from a patient treated with ibrutinib. The source of these receptors is a human donor with chronic lymphocytic leukemia.

The rearrangement links TRBV5-4 to TRBJ2-1; 8 bases line up with TRBD2. This CDR3 spans 13 amino acids. The germline CDR1 and CDR2 sequences are SGHNT and YYREEE (reference sequence). The junction had 5 bases not matched to a gene; V was cut back by 5 bases and J by 7 bases. CDR3 in amino acids: CASRGTSLNEQFF. Written as DNA, the CDR3 is TGTGCCAGCAGAGGGACTAGTCTGAATGAGCAGTTCTTC.

V is TRBV29-1 and J is TRBJ1-4; tentatively, D is TRBD1 (5 bases). V was pared by 0 bases and J by 7 bases, with 15 bases between. This CDR3 comprises 15 residues. Germline V gene sequence: CDR1 SQVTM, CDR2 ANQGSEA. The CDR3 DNA reads as TGCAGCGTTGAAGATCTCGCAGGGCAAGGTGAAAAACTGTTTTTT. Protein: CSVEDLAGQGEKLFF.

V is TRBV18 and J is TRBJ1-3; 9 bases agree with TRBD1. The CDR3 sequence is 17 residues long. Trimming took 3 bases from V and 3 from J; bases not matched to a gene: 9. CDR1 and CDR2 from the germline V gene are KGHSH and LQKENI. CDR3 nucleotides: TGTGCCAGCTCACCCCAACTACAGGGGGCAAGTGGAAACACCATATATTTT. It encodes CASSPQLQGASGNTIYF.

V and J are TRBV27 and TRBJ2-5, with D maybe TRBD1 (5 bases). V lost 3 bases and J lost 4, with 9 bases in between. This CDR3 comprises 13 residues. Germline V gives CDR1 MNHEY, CDR2 SMNVEV (reference sequence). CDR3 bases: TGTGCCAGCAGTTTCCAGGGAACAGAGACCCAGTACTTC. As protein: CASSFQGTETQYF.

In nucleotides, the CDR3 is TGCGCCAGCACGCGAGGAGCGGGAGGGCCCAATGAGCAGTTCTTC. Translation gives CASTRGAGGPNEQFF. The chain recombines TRBV5-1 with TRBJ2-1; 10 positions match TRBD2. Germline values: CDR1 SGHRS, CDR2 YFSETQ. The CDR3 spans 15 residues. V shed 6 bases, J shed 6 bases, and the junction held 9 bases outside the gene matches. Supplemented by reference TRBV5-1 and TRBJ2-1, the full variable domain reads KAGVTQTPRYLIKTRGQQVTLSCSPISGHRSVSWYQQTPGQGLQFLFEYFSETQRNKGNFPGRFSGRQFSNSRSEMNVSTLELGDSALYLCASTRGAGGPNEQFFGPGTRLTVL.

The rearrangement uses TRBV14 and TRBJ1-1; D is undetermined. Germline loops: CDR1 SGHDN, CDR2 FVKESK. The CDR3 has 13 residues. Trimming removed 4 bases from V and 11 bases from J, with 17 bases in between. Here the CDR3 reads CASSRRGVGFAFF. In nucleotides, the CDR3 is TGTGCCAGCAGCCGCCGCGGTGTTGGTTTTGCTTTCTTT.

The chain recombines TRBV5-8 with TRBJ2-1; D unclear. V was pared by 1 base and J by 4 bases, with 9 bases between. This CDR3 spans 14 amino acids. The germline gives CDR1 SGHTS, CDR2 YDEGEE. CDR3 nucleotides: TGTGCCAGCAGCTTGTGGCAGCTTTACAATGAGCAGTTCTTC. Amino acids: CASSLWQLYNEQFF. The full variable domain, with the rest looked up from reference TRBV5-8 and TRBJ2-1, is EAGVTQSPTHLIKTRGQQATLRCSPISGHTSVYWYQQALGLGLQFLLWYDEGEERNRGNFPPRFSGRQFPNYSSELNVNALELEDSALYLCASSLWQLYNEQFFGPGTRLTVL.

J is TRBJ2-5 and V is TRBV11-3, with 11 bases that match TRBD2. The CDR3 contains 16 residues. V was clipped by 5 bases and J by 4 bases; unmatched bases: 9. Germline-derived CDR1 and CDR2 are SGHNT and YENEEA. This CDR3 is CASSEIAGGPRETQYF. CDR3 nucleotides: TGTGCCAGCAGCGAAATAGCGGGAGGGCCACGAGAGACCCAGTACTTC.

The CDR3 region has the DNA TGCGCCAGCGGACTAGCGGGAGGGCCAGGGGAGCAGTACTTC. Protein: CASGLAGGPGEQYF. The chain couples TRBV4-3 to TRBJ2-7; 15 bases map to TRBD2. Trimming at V came to 8 bases and at J to 7 bases, leaving 6 bases not matched to a gene. This CDR3 region has 14 residues. The germline CDR1 and CDR2 sequences are LGHNA and YSLEER.

The CDR3 coding sequence is TGCAGCGTTGAAGAACTTTTCCGGGCAGGAAACACCATATATTTT. It codes for CSVEELFRAGNTIYF. The chain recombines TRBV29-1 with TRBJ1-3; D unresolved. Between the trimmed V and J ends, which lost 0 bases and 4 bases, there was a span of 13 bases. The germline V gene has CDR1 SQVTM and CDR2 ANQGSEA. The CDR3 runs 15 residues.

The chain's CDR3 is CATGGRGREQYF. The CDR3 bases are TGTGCCACCGGTGGCAGGGGGCGTGAGCAGTACTTC. The V and J genes are TRBV19 and TRBJ2-7, with TRBD1 matching over 8 bases. This CDR3 has 12 amino acids. The germline V gene has CDR1 LNHDA and CDR2 SQIVND (reference sequence). V shed 10 bases and J 7 bases; nucleotides not matched to a gene: 9.

The chain carries TRBV29-1 and TRBJ2-3; D unclear. This CDR3 contains 12 residues. Germline CDR1 reads SQVTM; CDR2 reads ANQGSEA. CDR3: CRVLVGADTQYF. CDR3 nucleotides: TGCAGGGTACTTGTGGGCGCAGATACGCAGTATTTT.

The gene calls are TRBV2 and TRBJ1-1; D ambiguous. CDR3 length: 12 amino acids. Germline assignment: CDR1 SNHLY and CDR2 FYNNEI. Trimming left V 2 bases short and J 3 bases short, with 4 bases between. The chain's CDR3 is CASSEIDTEAFF. The CDR3 coding sequence is TGTGCCAGCAGTGAAATAGACACTGAAGCTTTCTTT. The whole variable domain, filled in from reference TRBV2 and TRBJ1-1, reads EPEVTQTPSHQVTQMGQEVILRCVPISNHLYFYWYRQILGQKVEFLVSFYNNEISEKSEIFDDQFSVERPDGSNFTLKIRSTKLEDSAMYFCASSEIDTEAFFGQGTRLTVV.

The genes are TRBV6-6 and TRBJ1-3; D may be TRBD1 (5 bases). The CDR3 sequence is 14 residues long. Germline values: CDR1 MNHNY, CDR2 SVGAGI (reference sequence). The V end was cut by 6 bases, the J end by 0 bases, with 9 bases between. In DNA form, the CDR3 reads TGTGCCAGCAGACGACAGAGCTCTGGAAACACCATATATTTT. This codes for CASRRQSSGNTIYF.

The V call is TRBV9, the J call TRBJ2-1; D may be TRBD2 (5 bases). The CDR3 consists of 19 residues. Per the germline V gene, CDR1 is SGDLS and CDR2 is YYNGEE. With 1 base removed from V and 5 bases from J, the gap between germline ends came to 25 bases. The CDR3 DNA reads TGTGCCAGCAGCGTATCGCCTCCTTCGTTAGTGGAGGCAAACAATGAGCAGTTCTTC. Translation: CASSVSPPSLVEANNEQFF.

This chain uses TRBV6-5 with TRBJ1-2; 9 nucleotides agree with TRBD1. Trimming took 6 bases from V and 7 from J; bases not matched to a gene: 9. Germline values: CDR1 MNHEY, CDR2 SVGAGI. This CDR3 is 14 amino acids long. This chain's CDR3 is CASSWDRAVGGYTF. The CDR3 DNA reads TGTGCCAGCAGCTGGGACAGGGCCGTCGGTGGCTACACCTTC.

The CDR3 coding sequence is TGCGCCAGCAGCTTGGGGTGGGGACAGGCCTCCTACGAGCAGTACTTC. Translated: CASSLGWGQASYEQYF. The V call is TRBV5-1, the J call TRBJ2-7, with 8 bases aligning to TRBD1. Losses at the gene ends were 0 bases for V and 0 bases for J; bases not matched to a gene: 5. The CDR3 spans 16 residues. Germline lookup yields CDR1 SGHRS and CDR2 YFSETQ.

CDR3 nucleotides: TGTGCCAGCAGTTACTATCGGGACATTCAGTACTTC. This encodes CASSYYRDIQYF. The gene calls are TRBV6-6 and TRBJ2-4, with D hard to call. Trimming cost V 1 base and J 8 bases, with 6 bases left between them. The CDR3 spans 12 residues. Germline values: CDR1 MNHNY, CDR2 SVGAGI (reference sequence).